This TCR beta chain emerged from a study of blood T cell repertoires in COVID-19. Looking at the study overall: Samples of COVID-19 (acute and convalescent) were obtained from the United States, Italy and Spain.

In the source study's methods: By means of reference gene primer amplification, nucleated cell counts were estimated. Method: immunoSEQ multiplex PCR; TCRdb's copy keeps in-frame clones and lacks some. The DNA was the basis for D and trimming; V, J and clone size are from that table. The sample includes 200,000 to 300,000 clones, over 70% seen only once; the top ten take 8.6%. The material sequenced was peripheral blood. The sequence was collected from a human donor in a cohort sampled during active COVID-19.

This CDR3 is CASRQRGTSARQYF. In DNA, the CDR3 is TGTGCCAGCAGACAAAGGGGGACTAGCGCCCGGCAGTACTTC. The V call is TRBV27, the J call TRBJ2-7, with TRBD2 matching 10 bases. Trimming at V came to 6 bases and at J to 9 bases, leaving 11 bases not matched to a gene. The CDR3 length is 14 residues. CDR1 and CDR2 from the germline V gene are MNHEY and SMNVEV (reference sequence).